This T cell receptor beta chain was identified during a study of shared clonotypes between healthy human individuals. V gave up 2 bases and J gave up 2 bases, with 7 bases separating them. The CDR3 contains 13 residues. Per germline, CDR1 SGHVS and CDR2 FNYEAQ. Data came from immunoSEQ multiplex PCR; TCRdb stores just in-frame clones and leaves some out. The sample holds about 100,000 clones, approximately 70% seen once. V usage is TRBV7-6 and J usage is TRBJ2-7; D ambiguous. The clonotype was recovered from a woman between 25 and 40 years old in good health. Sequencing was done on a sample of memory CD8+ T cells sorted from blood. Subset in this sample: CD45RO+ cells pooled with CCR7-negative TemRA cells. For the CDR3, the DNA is TGTGCCAGCAGCTTACAGCCTGCCTACGAGCAGTACTTC. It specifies CASSLQPAYEQYF.